Given below is one T cell receptor beta chain in context. Its antigen is still unknown. Germline CDR1 reads MDHEN; CDR2 reads SYDVKM. After removal of 3 bases from V and 4 bases from J, the junction contained 9 bases not matched to a gene. The CDR3 spans 16 residues. The data belong to a study of OX40 agonist ivuxolimab in advanced cancers. Only in-frame clones appear in the TCRdb table, and some are missing; sequencing was by immunoSEQ multiplex PCR. The table shows 80,000 or so clones, with about 92% occurring only once. Study-wide results and limits: Among the least clonally expanded were partial responders at 0.1-3.0 mg/kg.

The TCR was taken from an adult with an advanced solid tumor such as melanoma, head and neck, liver or kidney cancer. The chain couples TRBV28 to TRBJ1-1; the match to TRBD1 covers 9 bases. This specimen was CD4+ or CD8+ T cells sorted from blood, taken in a trial of the OX40 agonist ivuxolimab. CDR3 in amino acids: CASSFLTGGDGTEAFF. In DNA, the CDR3 is TGTGCCAGCAGTTTTTTGACAGGGGGTGATGGCACTGAAGCTTTCTTT.